The T cell receptor beta chain under discussion was sequenced for a study of blood T cell repertoires in COVID-19. About the study: Italy, Spain and the United States were the sources of the convalescent and acute COVID-19 samples. Sources were T cells, B-cell-depleted T cells, or PBMCs; the material itself was cDNA or gDNA.

Germline V gene sequence: CDR1 MNHEY, CDR2 SVGAGI. Trimming took 7 bases from V and 7 from J; bases not matched to a gene: 13. The CDR3 has 15 amino acids. Original handling: Amplification with reference gene primers provided the estimates of nucleated cell counts. Profiled with immunoSEQ multiplex PCR; TCRdb holds only in-frame clones, not every one. Clone size and the V and J calls come from that table; the DNA yielded D and trimming. The sample carries approximately 190,000 clones, over 70% recorded once. The sample holds a few counts of this clone. This TCR derives from a man aged 55-75 years with acute or convalescent COVID-19. The specimen sequenced was peripheral blood. This sequence joins TRBV6-5 and TRBJ1-1; 9 bases map to TRBD1. The DNA for the CDR3 is TGTGCCAGCAAACAATACCACAGGGGGCTCGGTGAAGCTTTCTTT. Translating gives CASKQYHRGLGEAFF.